These 10 T cell receptor beta chains were all obtained from the same sample, sequenced in a study of T cell responses to AZD1222 COVID-19 vaccine. Data came from immunoSEQ multiplex PCR; TCRdb stores just in-frame clones and leaves some out. The table lists about 120,000 clones, 92% of them singletons. The sequences come from peripheral blood, collected 28 days after the second AZD1222 dose. The receptors were gathered from an adult who received the AZD1222 COVID-19 vaccine.

The rearrangement uses TRBV28 and TRBJ1-1; 9 nucleotides agree with TRBD1. V shed 5 bases and J 4 bases; nucleotides not matched to a gene: 11. Germline CDR1 MDHEN, CDR2 SYDVKM. There are 16 residues in the CDR3. The CDR3 loop is CASSPGTGPISTEAFF. CDR3 coding DNA: TGTGCCAGCAGTCCCGGGACAGGGCCTATTAGCACTGAAGCTTTCTTT.

The genes are TRBV11-2 and TRBJ1-5; D perhaps matches TRBD1 (6 bases). The CDR3 contains 17 residues. CDR1 SGHAT and CDR2 FQNNGV come from the germline V gene. V lost 4 bases and J 0 bases, leaving 16 bases between the germline ends. The CDR3, as DNA: TGTGCCAGCAGCTCCGGCCGGGGGGGCAATAGCAATCAGCCCCAGCATTTT. Protein: CASSSGRGGNSNQPQHF.

This chain connects TRBV5-1 to TRBJ1-2; D uncertain. The CDR3 covers 16 residues. Germline CDR1 is SGHRS and CDR2 is YFSETQ. Trimming shortened V by 0 bases and J by 4 bases, and 16 bases separated the two germline ends. The CDR3 here is CASSLDGRTRGYGYTF. CDR3 nucleotides: TGCGCCAGCAGCTTGGACGGCAGGACTCGGGGCTATGGCTACACCTTC.

The chain carries TRBV5-1 and TRBJ1-6; 11 bases are a match to TRBD1. The V segment lost 4 bases and the J segment 9 bases; nucleotides outside the gene matches: 6. The CDR3 has 15 residues. The V gene's germline CDR1 is SGHRS and CDR2 YFSETQ. The CDR3 is CASSVAGTGGSPLHF. CDR3 nucleotides: TGCGCCAGCAGCGTTGCGGGGACAGGGGGTTCACCCCTCCACTTT.

The V and J genes are TRBV3-1 (or the pseudogene TRBV3-2) and TRBJ1-2; 7 bases line up with TRBD1. V was clipped by 1 base and J by 8 bases; unmatched bases: 7. The CDR3 contains 14 residues. Germline CDR1 reads LGHDT; CDR2 reads YNNKEL (reference sequence). As DNA, the CDR3 is TGTGCCAGCAGCCAAGTAGCAGGGGGACACGGCTACACCTTC. Its protein is CASSQVAGGHGYTF.

The CDR3: CASSDGSDSYNEQFF. The CDR3 nucleotides are TGTGCCAGCAGTGATGGGTCTGATTCCTACAATGAGCAGTTCTTC. The V and J genes are TRBV6-4 and TRBJ2-1; D is ambiguous. The ends were cut back, 3 bases at V and 1 base at J, with 10 bases in the middle. In germline, CDR1 is MRHNA, CDR2 SNTAGT. The CDR3 loop spans 15 amino acids.

This chain connects TRBV28 to TRBJ2-7; a possible D gene is TRBD2 (5 bases). Trimming removed 6 bases at V and 3 bases at J, with 12 bases between. The CDR3 contains 13 residues. The germline CDR1 and CDR2 sequences are MDHEN and SYDVKM. The CDR3: CASRAEGNYEQYF. The CDR3 coding sequence is TGTGCCAGCAGGGCAGAGGGTAACTACGAGCAGTACTTC.

This clone was seen only a few times. The CDR3 sequence: CARREGQGGGYTF. CDR3 sequence (DNA): TGTGCCAGGCGGGAAGGACAGGGCGGTGGCTACACCTTC. The rearrangement links TRBV2 to TRBJ1-2, with 8 bases lining up with TRBD1. The V segment lost 9 bases and the J segment 7 bases; nucleotides outside the gene matches: 10. The CDR3 runs 13 residues. In germline, CDR1 is SNHLY, CDR2 FYNNEI.

The rearrangement joins TRBV18 to TRBJ2-5; D is perhaps TRBD1 (6 bases). The ends were cut back, 0 bases at V and 0 bases at J, with 11 bases in the middle. From germline, CDR1 is KGHSH and CDR2 LQKENI. This CDR3 is 16 amino acids long. The chain's CDR3 is CASSPPNRGNQETQYF. CDR3 sequence (DNA): TGTGCCAGCTCACCACCAAATAGGGGGAACCAAGAGACCCAGTACTTC.

The rearrangement links TRBV9 to TRBJ1-2; 7 bases line up with TRBD1. This CDR3 comprises 16 residues. With V trimmed by 2 bases and J by 5 bases, 12 bases remained unmatched. The V gene's germline CDR1 is SGDLS and CDR2 YYNGEE. CDR3: CASSVNAGTEIYGYTF. In DNA form, the CDR3 reads TGTGCCAGCAGCGTCAACGCCGGGACAGAAATATATGGCTACACCTTC.